Below are 20 T cell receptor beta chains sequenced from a single sample in a study of shared clonotypes between healthy human individuals. Profiled with immunoSEQ multiplex PCR; TCRdb holds only in-frame clones, not every one. The sample contains fewer than 3 million clones, roughly 92% of which appear only once. Sequenced input: naive CD4+ T cells from PBMCs. The subset is: CD45RA+ positively selected. The source is a man aged 18 to 35 in good health. Some clones in this sample may be carry-over from other donors' samples.

The gene calls are TRBV6-5 and TRBJ2-1, with 7 bases aligning to TRBD2. The CDR3 length is 15 residues. The trim removed 6 bases at V and 2 bases at J, leaving 7 bases unmatched. The germline gives CDR1 MNHEY, CDR2 SVGAGI. CDR3 protein: CASSRGLVAYNEQFF. CDR3 nucleotide sequence: TGTGCCAGCAGCCGAGGACTAGTCGCCTACAATGAGCAGTTCTTC.

The J gene is TRBJ2-7, the V gene TRBV7-6, with 12 bases lining up with TRBD2. Germline V lookup: CDR1 SGHVS, CDR2 FNYEAQ. The J segment lost 0 bases and the V segment lost 3 bases, leaving 6 bases of the junction unmatched. The CDR3 consists of 17 residues. CDR3 bases: TGTGCCAGCAGCTTGGCGGCTAGCGGGAGGGACTCCTACGAGCAGTACTTC. Translating it yields CASSLAASGRDSYEQYF.

In this sample, this clone turned up a few times. V and J are TRBV28 and TRBJ1-1; no definite D call. V dropped 7 bases and J dropped 3 bases, with 12 bases sitting between them. The CDR3 sequence is 13 residues long. CDR1 and CDR2 from the germline V gene are MDHEN and SYDVKM. The CDR3 DNA reads as TGTGCCAGCACCCCCTCAAGATACACTGAAGCTTTCTTT. It specifies CASTPSRYTEAFF.

In its sample, this clone was seen once. The CDR3 DNA sequence: TGCAGTCGGGGTTCTCACAATGAGCAGTTCTTC. Translation: CSRGSHNEQFF. The rearrangement uses TRBV20-1 and TRBJ2-1, with D possibly being TRBD2 (5 bases). The CDR3 runs to 11 residues. Germline V gene data show CDR1 as DFQATT and CDR2 as SNEGSKA (reference sequence). The V gene lost 8 bases and the J gene lost 5 bases, with 10 bases spanning the gap.

The rearrangement joins TRBV11-2 to TRBJ2-6; D might be TRBD1 (6 bases). The CDR3 totals 17 residues. Trimming took 6 bases from V and 0 from J, leaving 15 bases between them. Germline loops: CDR1 SGHAT, CDR2 FQNNGV. The CDR3 spells CASSPTGHLSGANVLTF. CDR3 coding DNA: TGTGCCAGCAGTCCGACAGGCCACCTCTCTGGGGCCAACGTCCTGACTTTC. Full variable domain (rest looked up from reference TRBV11-2 and TRBJ2-6): EAGVAQSPRYKIIEKRQSVAFWCNPISGHATLYWYQQILGQGPKLLIQFQNNGVVDDSQLPKDRFSAERLKGVDSTLKIQPAKLEDSAVYLCASSPTGHLSGANVLTFGAGSRLTVL.

The chain employs TRBV6-5 and TRBJ2-7; 9 positions agree with TRBD1. V lost 7 bases and J lost 1; bases outside the gene matches: 8. The germline V gene has CDR1 MNHEY and CDR2 SVGAGI. The CDR3 totals 15 residues. The CDR3 DNA sequence: TGTGCCAGCACCGGACCGGGACAGGGTTCCTACGAGCAGTACTTC. As protein: CASTGPGQGSYEQYF.

Notes on this clone: This sample includes further DNA sequences coding for the same CDR3. Written as DNA, the CDR3 is TGTGCCAGCAGTTTGAGAGGACTTACCGGGGAGCTGTTTTTT. Translated, it gives CASSLRGLTGELFF. The V call is TRBV28, the J call TRBJ2-2, with D possibly TRBD2 on 5 matching bases. V was shortened by 3 bases and J by 5 bases, with 10 bases between the two germline ends. Germline loops: CDR1 MDHEN, CDR2 SYDVKM. There are 14 residues in the CDR3. The entire variable domain, with the rest obtained from reference TRBV28 and TRBJ2-2, is as follows: DVKVTQSSRYLVKRTGEKVFLECVQDMDHENMFWYRQDPGLGLRLIYFSYDVKMKEKGDIPEGYSVSREKKERFSLILESASTNQTSMYLCASSLRGLTGELFFGEGSRLTVL.

The J gene is TRBJ2-1, the V gene TRBV7-2; the D gene is possibly TRBD2 (6 bases). The CDR3 consists of 15 residues. The ends were cut back, 3 bases at V and 7 bases at J, with 16 bases in the middle. Germline V gives CDR1 SGHTA, CDR2 FQGNSA. Here the CDR3 DNA reads TGTGCCAGCAGCTTCCTAGCGAACCCGGGTAATGAGCAGTTCTTC. Protein sequence: CASSFLANPGNEQFF.

The chain couples TRBV27 to TRBJ2-7; possible D gene TRBD1, 5 bases. The germline gives CDR1 MNHEY, CDR2 SMNVEV (reference sequence). The CDR3 runs to 13 residues. Trimming stripped 5 bases from V and 2 bases from J, with 10 bases between. The CDR3: CASSQTEPYEQYF. The DNA of the CDR3 is TGTGCCAGCAGTCAGACAGAGCCCTACGAGCAGTACTTC.

The chain combines TRBV4-1 with TRBJ2-3, with 7 positions matching TRBD1. Germline CDR1 MGHRA, CDR2 YSYEKL. This CDR3 spans 17 amino acids. Trimming removed 2 bases from V and 0 bases from J; junction bases left unmatched: 8. The CDR3 DNA follows: TGCGCCAGCAGCCAAAGGGGGCTTACTACTAGCACAGATACGCAGTATTTT. This gives the protein CASSQRGLTTSTDTQYF.

This clone has only one observation. The chain uses TRBV7-3 and TRBJ2-2, with TRBD2 as a possible D gene (7 bases). Germline-derived CDR1 and CDR2 are SGHTA and FQGTGA. The CDR3 runs 17 residues. Trimming removed 5 bases from V and 5 bases from J, with 21 bases in between. CDR3 amino acids: CASSKELGGRGTGELFF. CDR3 DNA sequence: TGTGCCAGCAGCAAAGAGCTCGGGGGGCGCGGGACCGGGGAGCTGTTTTTT.

The chain links TRBV4-2 to TRBJ2-5, with D unresolved. The V end was cut by 1 base, the J end by 5 bases, with 14 bases between. The CDR3 spans 15 residues. Per the germline V gene, CDR1 is LGHNA and CDR2 is YNFKEQ. In nucleotides, the CDR3 is TGTGCCAGCAGCCAAGTGGGATCGCTGTCCGAGACCCAGTACTTC. Translating it yields CASSQVGSLSETQYF.

This chain uses TRBV27 with TRBJ2-5; D not certain. V lost 0 bases, J lost 1 base, and 9 bases lay in between. This CDR3 comprises 15 residues. From germline, CDR1 is MNHEY and CDR2 SMNVEV (reference sequence). The CDR3 region is CASSLSPGFQETQYF. The CDR3 nucleotides read TGTGCCAGCAGTTTATCCCCGGGCTTCCAAGAGACCCAGTACTTC.

This clone has more than one count but fewer than ten. V is TRBV2 and J is TRBJ1-2; a weak D match, TRBD1 (5 bases). Trimming pared 6 bases from V and 4 bases from J, leaving 18 bases between. The germline CDR1 and CDR2 sequences are SNHLY and FYNNEI. The CDR3 consists of 15 residues. The DNA for the CDR3 is TGTGCCAGCAGCACCGGGAGGGGCCTAAGCTATGGCTACACCTTC. Residues: CASSTGRGLSYGYTF.

The rearrangement joins TRBV29-1 to TRBJ1-1, with D perhaps TRBD1 (5 bases). V lost 7 bases and J 0 bases, leaving 15 bases between the germline ends. The germline V gene encodes CDR1 SQVTM and CDR2 ANQGSEA. CDR3 length equals 14 residues. This chain's CDR3 is CSDLGPRLNTEAFF. The CDR3 region has the DNA TGCAGCGACCTGGGGCCACGGCTGAACACTGAAGCTTTCTTT.

The rearrangement uses TRBV14 and TRBJ1-2; D uncertain. This CDR3 spans 13 amino acids. CDR1 is SGHDN and CDR2 is FVKESK in the germline V gene. The ends were cut back, 4 bases at V and 3 bases at J, with 9 bases in the middle. This CDR3 is CASSPSLDYGYTF. CDR3 coding DNA: TGTGCCAGCAGCCCGTCATTGGACTATGGCTACACCTTC.

This clone occurred once. The J gene is TRBJ1-4, the V gene TRBV28; TRBD1 is a possible D gene (6 bases). This CDR3 contains 15 residues. Trimming shortened V by 2 bases and J by 3 bases, and 10 bases separated the two germline ends. The germline V gene has CDR1 MDHEN and CDR2 SYDVKM. The DNA of the CDR3 is TGTGCCAGCAGTTTAGAACAGGGATCTAATGAAAAACTGTTTTTT. Translating it yields CASSLEQGSNEKLFF.

This clone was seen just once. The gene calls are TRBV7-9 and TRBJ1-1; a possible D gene is TRBD1 (5 bases). V was pared by 5 bases and J by 0 bases, with 19 bases between. The germline CDR1 and CDR2 sequences are SEHNR and FQNEAQ (reference sequence). CDR3 size: 17 residues. The CDR3 protein is CASSPRGEGPMNTEAFF. The CDR3, as DNA: TGTGCCAGCAGCCCTAGGGGAGAGGGACCGATGAACACTGAAGCTTTCTTT.

The V call is TRBV19, the J call TRBJ1-4; D is undetermined. The CDR3 spans 13 residues. Germline V gene lookup returns CDR1 LNHDA and CDR2 SQIVND (reference sequence). Trimming left V 4 bases short and J 7 bases short, with 10 bases between. The CDR3 DNA reads TGTGCCAGTAGTAGAGGGTTTCGTGAAAAACTGTTTTTT. Residues: CASSRGFREKLFF.

This chain's CDR3 is CASSFAGAPGGNTIYF. The CDR3 DNA follows: TGTGCCAGCAGTTTTGCAGGGGCACCGGGGGGAAACACCATATATTTT. This sequence joins TRBV28 and TRBJ1-3, with TRBD1 as a possible D gene (6 bases). V lost 3 bases and J lost 4, with 16 bases in between. The CDR3 is 16 amino acids. CDR1 and CDR2 from the germline V gene are MDHEN and SYDVKM.